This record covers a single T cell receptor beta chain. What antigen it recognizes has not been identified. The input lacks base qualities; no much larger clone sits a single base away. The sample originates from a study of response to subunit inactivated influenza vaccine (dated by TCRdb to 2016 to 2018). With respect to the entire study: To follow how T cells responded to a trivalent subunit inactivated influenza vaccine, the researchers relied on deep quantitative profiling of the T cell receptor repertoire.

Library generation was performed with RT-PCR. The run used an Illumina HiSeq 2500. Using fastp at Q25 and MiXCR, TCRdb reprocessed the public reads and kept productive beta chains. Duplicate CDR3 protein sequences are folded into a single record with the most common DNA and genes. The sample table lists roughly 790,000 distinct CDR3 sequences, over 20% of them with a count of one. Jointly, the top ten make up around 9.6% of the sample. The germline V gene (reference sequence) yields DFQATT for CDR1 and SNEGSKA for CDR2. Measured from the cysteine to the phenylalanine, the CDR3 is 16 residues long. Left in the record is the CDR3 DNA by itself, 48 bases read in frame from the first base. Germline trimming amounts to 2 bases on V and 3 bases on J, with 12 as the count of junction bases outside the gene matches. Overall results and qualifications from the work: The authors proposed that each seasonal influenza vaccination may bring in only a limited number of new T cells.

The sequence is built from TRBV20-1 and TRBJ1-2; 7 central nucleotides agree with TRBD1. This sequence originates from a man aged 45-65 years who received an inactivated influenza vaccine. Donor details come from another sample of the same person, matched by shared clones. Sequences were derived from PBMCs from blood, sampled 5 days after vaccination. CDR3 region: CSARHLGQASYYGYTF. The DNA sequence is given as TGCAGTGCTAGACACCTCGGACAGGCCTCCTACTATGGCTACACCTTC.